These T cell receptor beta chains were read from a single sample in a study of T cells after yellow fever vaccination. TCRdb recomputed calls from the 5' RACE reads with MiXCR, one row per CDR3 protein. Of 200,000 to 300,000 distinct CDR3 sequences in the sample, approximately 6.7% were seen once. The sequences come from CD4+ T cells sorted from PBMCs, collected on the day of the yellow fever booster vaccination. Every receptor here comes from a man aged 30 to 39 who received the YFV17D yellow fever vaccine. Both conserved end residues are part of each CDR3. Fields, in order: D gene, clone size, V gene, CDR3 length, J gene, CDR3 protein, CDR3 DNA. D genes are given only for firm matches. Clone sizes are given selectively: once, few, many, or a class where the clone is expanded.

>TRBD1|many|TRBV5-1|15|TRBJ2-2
CASSFSGGAAGELFF
TGCGCCAGCAGCTTTTCAGGGGGCGCCGCCGGGGAGCTGTTTTTT
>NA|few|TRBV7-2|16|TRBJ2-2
CASSLEGRGIGGELFF
TGTGCCAGCAGCTTAGAGGGCCGTGGGATTGGCGGGGAGCTGTTTTTT
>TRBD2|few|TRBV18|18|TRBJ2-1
CASSPPSSLAGVGNEQFF
TGTGCCAGCTCACCACCCAGTTCTCTAGCGGGAGTAGGAAATGAGCAGTTCTTC
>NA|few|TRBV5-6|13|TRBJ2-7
CASSPGRFYEQYF
TGTGCCAGCAGCCCTGGGCGCTTCTACGAGCAGTACTTC
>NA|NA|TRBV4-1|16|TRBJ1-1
CASSQDAGRMRTEAFF
TGCGCCAGCAGCCAAGACGCAGGGCGTATGAGGACTGAAGCTTTCTTT
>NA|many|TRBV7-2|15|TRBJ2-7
CASSLGGLSFYEQYF
TGTGCCAGCAGCCTAGGGGGACTGTCATTCTACGAGCAGTACTTC
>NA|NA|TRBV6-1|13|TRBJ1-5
CASEETVNQPQHF
TGTGCCAGTGAGGAGACAGTTAATCAGCCCCAGCATTTT
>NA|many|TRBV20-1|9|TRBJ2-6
CSARKGKTF
TGCAGTGCTAGGAAAGGCAAGACTTTC
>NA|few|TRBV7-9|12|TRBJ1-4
CASSPHSEKLFF
TGTGCCAGCAGCCCCCACAGTGAGAAACTGTTTTTT
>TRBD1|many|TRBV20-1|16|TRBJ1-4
CSARVDRGRRNEKLFF
TGCAGTGCTAGGGTGGACAGGGGGAGACGTAATGAAAAACTGTTTTTT
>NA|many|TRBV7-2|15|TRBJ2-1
CASSRAESSYNEQFF
TGTGCCAGCAGCCGGGCCGAGAGCTCCTACAATGAGCAGTTCTTC
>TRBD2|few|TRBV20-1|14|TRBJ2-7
CSARVAGAPYEQYF
TGCAGTGCTCGTGTGGCGGGAGCCCCCTACGAGCAGTACTTC
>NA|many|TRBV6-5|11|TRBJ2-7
CATQGLGEQYF
TGTGCCACCCAGGGCTTGGGGGAGCAGTACTTC
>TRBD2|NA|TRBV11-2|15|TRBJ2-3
CASSRTSGSSDTQYF
TGTGCCAGCAGCCGGACTAGCGGGAGTTCTGATACGCAGTATTTT
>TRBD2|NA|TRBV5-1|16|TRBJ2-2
CASSLSLAGVIGELFF
TGCGCCAGCAGCTTGAGTCTAGCGGGAGTCATCGGGGAGCTGTTTTTT
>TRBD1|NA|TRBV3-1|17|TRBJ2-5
CASSNRHMGQGKETQYF
TGTGCCAGCAGCAACCGCCATATGGGACAGGGGAAAGAGACCCAGTACTTC
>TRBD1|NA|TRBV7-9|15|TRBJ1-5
CASSQDRAGNQPQHF
TGTGCCAGCAGTCAGGACAGGGCTGGCAATCAGCCCCAGCATTTT
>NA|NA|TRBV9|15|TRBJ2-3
CASSVAPSHTDTQYF
TGTGCCAGCAGCGTAGCCCCCTCCCACACAGATACGCAGTATTTT
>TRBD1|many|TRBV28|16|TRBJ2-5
CASSALYRGADLTQYF
TGTGCCAGCAGTGCCTTATACAGGGGGGCGGATCTGACCCAGTACTTC
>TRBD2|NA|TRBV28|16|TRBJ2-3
CASSSGAGGFLDTQYF
TGTGCCAGCAGTTCCGGTGCGGGAGGTTTTTTAGATACGCAGTATTTT
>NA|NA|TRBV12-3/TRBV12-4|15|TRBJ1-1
CASSYRLGLRYEAFF
TGTGCCAGCAGTTACCGATTGGGCTTACGATATGAAGCTTTCTTT
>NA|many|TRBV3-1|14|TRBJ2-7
CASSPRTGPYEQYF
TGTGCCAGCAGCCCCCGAACAGGGCCCTACGAGCAGTACTTC
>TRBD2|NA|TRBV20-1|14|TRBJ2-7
CSASASGFSYEQYF
TGCAGTGCTAGTGCTAGCGGGTTTTCCTACGAGCAGTACTTC
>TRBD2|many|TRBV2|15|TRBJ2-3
CASSARLAGTDTQYF
TGTGCCAGCAGTGCTCGACTAGCGGGGACAGATACGCAGTATTTT
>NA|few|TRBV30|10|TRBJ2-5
CAWSTTTQYF
TGTGCCTGGAGTACAACGACCCAGTACTTC
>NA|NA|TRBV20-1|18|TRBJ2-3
CSAGDLSRGRGSTDTQYF
TGCAGTGCTGGAGACCTAAGCAGAGGGCGGGGTAGCACAGATACGCAGTATTTT
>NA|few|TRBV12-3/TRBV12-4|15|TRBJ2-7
CASSLGPGTTYEQYF
TGTGCCAGCAGCTTAGGGCCCGGGACAACCTACGAGCAGTACTTC
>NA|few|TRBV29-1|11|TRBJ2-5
CSVVGFVTQYF
TGCAGCGTTGTTGGCTTTGTGACCCAGTACTTC
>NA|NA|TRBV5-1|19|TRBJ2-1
CASSTPRVTWDRSDNEQFF
TGCGCCAGCAGCACCCCAAGGGTGACTTGGGACCGCTCCGACAATGAGCAGTTCTTC
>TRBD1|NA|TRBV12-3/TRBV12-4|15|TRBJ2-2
CASSIGKGQPGELFF
TGTGCCAGCTCTATCGGGAAGGGACAGCCCGGGGAGCTGTTTTTT
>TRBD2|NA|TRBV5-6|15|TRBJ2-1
CASSNSGLGDNEQFF
TGTGCCAGCAGCAATAGCGGGTTGGGAGACAATGAGCAGTTCTTC
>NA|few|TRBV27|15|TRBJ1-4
CASSRRDASREKLFF
TGTGCCAGCAGTAGGAGAGACGCATCGCGGGAAAAACTGTTTTTT
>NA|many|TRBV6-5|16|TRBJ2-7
CASSYTLPPLPYVQYF
TGTGCCAGCAGTTACACCCTTCCCCCTCTCCCTTACGTGCAGTACTTC